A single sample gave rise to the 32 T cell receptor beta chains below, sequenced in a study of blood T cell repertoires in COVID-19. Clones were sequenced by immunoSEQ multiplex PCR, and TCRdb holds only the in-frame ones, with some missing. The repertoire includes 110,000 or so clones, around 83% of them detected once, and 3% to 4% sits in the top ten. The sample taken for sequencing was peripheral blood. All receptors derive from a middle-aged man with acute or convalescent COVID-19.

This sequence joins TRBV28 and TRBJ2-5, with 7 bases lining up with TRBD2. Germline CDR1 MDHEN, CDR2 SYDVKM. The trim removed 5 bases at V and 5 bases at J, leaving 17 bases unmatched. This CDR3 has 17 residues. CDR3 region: CASSPARGSGEGETQYF. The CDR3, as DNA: TGTGCCAGCAGTCCCGCCCGGGGAAGCGGGGAGGGGGAGACCCAGTACTTC.

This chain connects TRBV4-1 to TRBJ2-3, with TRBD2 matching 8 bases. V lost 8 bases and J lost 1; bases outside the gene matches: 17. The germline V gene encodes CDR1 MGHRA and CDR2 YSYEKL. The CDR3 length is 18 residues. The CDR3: CASYGTLAGTLGTDTQYF. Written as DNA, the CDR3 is TGCGCCAGCTATGGGACTTTAGCGGGGACCCTAGGCACAGATACGCAGTATTTT.

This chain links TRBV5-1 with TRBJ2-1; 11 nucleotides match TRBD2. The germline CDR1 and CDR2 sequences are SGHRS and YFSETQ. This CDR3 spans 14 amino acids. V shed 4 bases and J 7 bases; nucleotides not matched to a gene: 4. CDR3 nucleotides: TGCGCCAGCAGCCAGACTAGCGGGGCGAATGAGCAGTTCTTC. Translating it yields CASSQTSGANEQFF.

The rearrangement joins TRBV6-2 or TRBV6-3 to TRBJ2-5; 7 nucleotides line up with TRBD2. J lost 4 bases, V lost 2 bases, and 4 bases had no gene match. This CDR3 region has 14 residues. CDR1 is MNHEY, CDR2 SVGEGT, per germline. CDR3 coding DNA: TGTGCCAGCAGTTACAGCACGGGGGGAGAGACCCAGTACTTC. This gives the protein CASSYSTGGETQYF.

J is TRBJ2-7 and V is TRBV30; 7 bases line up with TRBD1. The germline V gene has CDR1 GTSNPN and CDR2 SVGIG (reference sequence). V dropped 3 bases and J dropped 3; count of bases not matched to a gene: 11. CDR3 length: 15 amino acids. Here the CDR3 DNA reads TGTGCCTGGAGCGTTATAGGGGGCTCAAACTACGAGCAGTACTTC. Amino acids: CAWSVIGGSNYEQYF.

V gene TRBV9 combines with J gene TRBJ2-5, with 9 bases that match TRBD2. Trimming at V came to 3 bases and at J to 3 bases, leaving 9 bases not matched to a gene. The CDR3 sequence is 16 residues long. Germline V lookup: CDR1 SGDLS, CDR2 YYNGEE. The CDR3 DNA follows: TGTGCCAGCAGCGCCCTAGCGGGGAGCACAAAAGAGACCCAGTACTTC. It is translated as CASSALAGSTKETQYF.

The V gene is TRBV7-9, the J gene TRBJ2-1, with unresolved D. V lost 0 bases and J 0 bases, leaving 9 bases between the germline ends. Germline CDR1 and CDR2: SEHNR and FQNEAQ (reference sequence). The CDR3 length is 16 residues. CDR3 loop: CASSLAGRSSYNEQFF. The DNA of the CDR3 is TGTGCCAGCAGCTTAGCGGGCAGAAGCTCCTACAATGAGCAGTTCTTC.

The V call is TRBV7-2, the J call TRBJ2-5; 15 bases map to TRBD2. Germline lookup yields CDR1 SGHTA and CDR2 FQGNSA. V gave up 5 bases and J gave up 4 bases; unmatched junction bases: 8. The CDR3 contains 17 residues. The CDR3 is CASSAGLAGGLSETQYF. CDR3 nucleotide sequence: TGTGCCAGCAGCGCCGGACTAGCGGGGGGGCTTTCAGAGACCCAGTACTTC.

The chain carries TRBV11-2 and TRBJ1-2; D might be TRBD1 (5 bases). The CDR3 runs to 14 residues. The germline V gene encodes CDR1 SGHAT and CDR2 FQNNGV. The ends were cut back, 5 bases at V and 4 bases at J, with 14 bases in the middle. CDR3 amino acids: CASSPSQGGYGYTF. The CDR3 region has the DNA TGTGCCAGCAGCCCCTCCCAGGGAGGCTATGGCTACACCTTC.

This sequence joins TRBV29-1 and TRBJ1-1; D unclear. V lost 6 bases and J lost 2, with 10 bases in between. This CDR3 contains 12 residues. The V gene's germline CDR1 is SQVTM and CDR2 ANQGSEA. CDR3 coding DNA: TGCAGCGTCTCCGGGTATAACACTGAAGCTTTCTTT. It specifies CSVSGYNTEAFF.

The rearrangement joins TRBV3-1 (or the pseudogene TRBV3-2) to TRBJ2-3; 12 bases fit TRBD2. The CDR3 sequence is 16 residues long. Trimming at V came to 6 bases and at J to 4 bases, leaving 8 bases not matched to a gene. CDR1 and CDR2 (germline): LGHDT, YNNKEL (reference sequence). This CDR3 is CASRSSGGAIPDTQYF. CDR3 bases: TGTGCCAGCAGATCTAGCGGGGGGGCTATCCCAGATACGCAGTATTTT.

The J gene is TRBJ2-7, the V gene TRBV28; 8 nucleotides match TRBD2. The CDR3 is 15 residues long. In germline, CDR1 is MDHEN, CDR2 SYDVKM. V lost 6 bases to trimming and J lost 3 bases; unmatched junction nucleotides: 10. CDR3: CASSPSSSGHYEQYF. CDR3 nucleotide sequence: TGTGCCAGCAGCCCGTCTTCTAGCGGGCACTACGAGCAGTACTTC. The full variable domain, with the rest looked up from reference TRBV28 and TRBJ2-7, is DVKVTQSSRYLVKRTGEKVFLECVQDMDHENMFWYRQDPGLGLRLIYFSYDVKMKEKGDIPEGYSVSREKKERFSLILESASTNQTSMYLCASSPSSSGHYEQYFGPGTRLTVT.

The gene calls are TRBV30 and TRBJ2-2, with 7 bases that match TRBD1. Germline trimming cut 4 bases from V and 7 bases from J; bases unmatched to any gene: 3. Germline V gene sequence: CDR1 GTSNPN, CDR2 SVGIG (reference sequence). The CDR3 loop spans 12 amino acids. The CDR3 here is CAWKQGFGELFF. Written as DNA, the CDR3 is TGTGCCTGGAAACAGGGGTTCGGGGAGCTGTTTTTT.

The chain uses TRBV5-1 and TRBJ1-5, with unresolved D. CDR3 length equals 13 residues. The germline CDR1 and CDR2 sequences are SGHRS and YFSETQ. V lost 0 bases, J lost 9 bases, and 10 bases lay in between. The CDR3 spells CASSLVGGPPQHF. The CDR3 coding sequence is TGCGCCAGCAGCTTGGTCGGAGGTCCGCCCCAGCATTTT.

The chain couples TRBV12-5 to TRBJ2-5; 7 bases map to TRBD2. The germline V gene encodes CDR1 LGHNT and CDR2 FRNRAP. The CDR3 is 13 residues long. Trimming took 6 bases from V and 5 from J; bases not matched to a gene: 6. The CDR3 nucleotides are TGTGCTAGTGGCGCGGGAGCTGGTGAGACCCAGTACTTC. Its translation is CASGAGAGETQYF.

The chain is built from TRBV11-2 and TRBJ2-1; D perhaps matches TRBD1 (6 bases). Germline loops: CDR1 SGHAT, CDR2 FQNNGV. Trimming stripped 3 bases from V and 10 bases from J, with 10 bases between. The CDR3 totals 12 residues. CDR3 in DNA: TGTGCCAGCAGCTTGGACAGATCCGAGCAGTTCTTC. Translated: CASSLDRSEQFF.

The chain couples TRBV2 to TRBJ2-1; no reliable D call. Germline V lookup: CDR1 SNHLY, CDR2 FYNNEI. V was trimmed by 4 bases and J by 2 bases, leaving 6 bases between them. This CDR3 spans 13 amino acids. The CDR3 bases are TGTGCCAGCAGTGTGGCGGCCTACAATGAGCAGTTCTTC. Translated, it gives CASSVAAYNEQFF.

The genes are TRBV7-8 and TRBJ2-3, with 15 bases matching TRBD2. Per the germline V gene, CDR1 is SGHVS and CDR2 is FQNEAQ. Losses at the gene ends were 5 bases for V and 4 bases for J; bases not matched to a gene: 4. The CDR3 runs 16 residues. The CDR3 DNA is TGTGCCAGCAGCGGACTAGCGGGGGGGTGGGCAGATACGCAGTATTTT. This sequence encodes CASSGLAGGWADTQYF.

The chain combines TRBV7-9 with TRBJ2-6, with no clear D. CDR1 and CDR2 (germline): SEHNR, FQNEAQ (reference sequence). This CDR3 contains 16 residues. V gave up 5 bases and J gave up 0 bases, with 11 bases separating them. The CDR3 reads CASSPTRHSGANVLTF. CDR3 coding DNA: TGTGCCAGCAGCCCCACAAGACACTCTGGGGCCAACGTCCTGACTTTC.

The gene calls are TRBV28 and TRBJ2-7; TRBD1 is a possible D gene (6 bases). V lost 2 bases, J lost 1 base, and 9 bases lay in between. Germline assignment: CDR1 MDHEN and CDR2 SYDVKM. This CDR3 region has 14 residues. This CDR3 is CASSLVQGSYEQYF. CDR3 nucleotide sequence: TGTGCCAGCAGTTTAGTACAGGGTTCCTACGAGCAGTACTTC.

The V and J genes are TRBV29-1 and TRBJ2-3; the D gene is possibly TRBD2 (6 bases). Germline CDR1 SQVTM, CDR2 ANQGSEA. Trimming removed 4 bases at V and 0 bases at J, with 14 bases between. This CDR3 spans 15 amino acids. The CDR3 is CSVARGTLSTDTQYF. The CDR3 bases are TGCAGCGTTGCCCGAGGGACTTTAAGCACAGATACGCAGTATTTT.

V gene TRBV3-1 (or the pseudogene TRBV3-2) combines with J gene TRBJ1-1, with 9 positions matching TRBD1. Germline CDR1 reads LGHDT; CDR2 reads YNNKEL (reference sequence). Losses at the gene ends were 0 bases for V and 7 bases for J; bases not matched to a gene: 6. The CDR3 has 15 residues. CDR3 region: CASSQEQQGAGEAFF. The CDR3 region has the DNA TGTGCCAGCAGCCAAGAACAACAGGGGGCGGGTGAAGCTTTCTTT.

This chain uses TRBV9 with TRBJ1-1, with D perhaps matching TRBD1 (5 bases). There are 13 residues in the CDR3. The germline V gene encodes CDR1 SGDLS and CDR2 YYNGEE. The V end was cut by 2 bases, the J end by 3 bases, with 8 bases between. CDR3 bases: TGTGCCAGCAGCGTGACAGTGGACACTGAAGCTTTCTTT. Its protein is CASSVTVDTEAFF.

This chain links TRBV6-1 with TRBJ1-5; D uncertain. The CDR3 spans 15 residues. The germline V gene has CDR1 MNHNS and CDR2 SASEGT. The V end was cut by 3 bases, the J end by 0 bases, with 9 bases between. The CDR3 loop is CASSEGRYSNQPQHF. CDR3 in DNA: TGTGCCAGCAGTGAGGGCAGATATAGCAATCAGCCCCAGCATTTT.

CDR3 in DNA: TGTGCCAGTAGTATGCAGGGGCCCGATCCTATCGGCGGCTACACCTTC. Translated, it gives CASSMQGPDPIGGYTF. The chain has TRBV19 and TRBJ1-2; TRBD1 is a possible D gene (6 bases). Germline V gene lookup returns CDR1 LNHDA and CDR2 SQIVND (reference sequence). The CDR3 is 16 residues long. The ends were cut back, 3 bases at V and 8 bases at J, with 22 bases in the middle.

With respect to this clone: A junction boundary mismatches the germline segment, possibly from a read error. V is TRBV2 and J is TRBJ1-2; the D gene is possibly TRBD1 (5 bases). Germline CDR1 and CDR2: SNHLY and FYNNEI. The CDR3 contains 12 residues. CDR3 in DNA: TGTGCCAGCAGTGAAGCGCTTCAGGGAAAGGCCTTC. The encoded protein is CASSEALQGKAF.

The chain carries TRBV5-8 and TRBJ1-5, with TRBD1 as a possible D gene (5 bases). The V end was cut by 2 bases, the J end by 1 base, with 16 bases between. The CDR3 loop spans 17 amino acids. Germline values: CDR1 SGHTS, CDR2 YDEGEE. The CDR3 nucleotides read TGTGCCAGCAGCTTTCGAGACAGCCTAGGGAGCAATCAGCCCCAGCATTTT. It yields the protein CASSFRDSLGSNQPQHF.

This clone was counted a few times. CDR3 coding DNA: TGTGCCAGCAGCTTAGCTCCCAATAGCGGGGGGGCCTTAGATACGCAGTATTTT. Its translation is CASSLAPNSGGALDTQYF. The chain recombines TRBV7-2 with TRBJ2-3, with 11 bases fitting TRBD2. V was clipped by 0 bases and J by 5 bases; unmatched bases: 10. CDR1 is SGHTA and CDR2 is FQGNSA in the germline V gene. The CDR3 consists of 18 residues.

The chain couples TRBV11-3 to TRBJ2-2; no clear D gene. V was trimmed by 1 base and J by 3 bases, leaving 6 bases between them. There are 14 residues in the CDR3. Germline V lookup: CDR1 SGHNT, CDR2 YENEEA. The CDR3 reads CASSLGGDTGELFF. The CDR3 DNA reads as TGTGCCAGCAGCTTAGGTGGAGACACCGGGGAGCTGTTTTTT.

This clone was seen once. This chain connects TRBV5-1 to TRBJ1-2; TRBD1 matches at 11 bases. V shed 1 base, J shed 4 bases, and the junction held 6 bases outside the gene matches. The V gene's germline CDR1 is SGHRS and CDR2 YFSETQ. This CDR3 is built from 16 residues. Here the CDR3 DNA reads TGCGCCAGCAGCTTGACCGGGACAGGGGGGACCTATGGCTACACCTTC. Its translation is CASSLTGTGGTYGYTF. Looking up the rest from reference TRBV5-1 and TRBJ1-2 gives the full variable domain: KAGVTQTPRYLIKTRGQQVTLSCSPISGHRSVSWYQQTPGQGLQFLFEYFSETQRNKGNFPGRFSGRQFSNSRSEMNVSTLELGDSALYLCASSLTGTGGTYGYTFGSGTRLTVV.

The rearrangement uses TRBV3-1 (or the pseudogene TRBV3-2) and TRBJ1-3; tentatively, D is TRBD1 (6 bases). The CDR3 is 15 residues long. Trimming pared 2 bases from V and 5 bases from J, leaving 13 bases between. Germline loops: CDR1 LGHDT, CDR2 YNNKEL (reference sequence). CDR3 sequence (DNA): TGTGCCAGCAGCCAACAGGCAGGGGAGAGAAACACCATATATTTT. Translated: CASSQQAGERNTIYF.

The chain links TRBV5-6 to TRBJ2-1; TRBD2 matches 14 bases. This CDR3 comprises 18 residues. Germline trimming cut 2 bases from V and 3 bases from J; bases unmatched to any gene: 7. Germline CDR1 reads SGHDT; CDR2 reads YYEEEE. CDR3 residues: CASSFRLAGGSFYNEQFF. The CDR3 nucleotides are TGTGCCAGCAGCTTTCGACTAGCGGGGGGGAGTTTCTACAATGAGCAGTTCTTC.